Listed below are T cell receptor beta chains from one sample, sequenced in a study of T cell responses to AZD1222 COVID-19 vaccine. Here immunoSEQ multiplex PCR was the method, and the copy in TCRdb shows in-frame clones only, minus some. The sample shows about 93,000 clones, 75% to 90% of them seen only once. The source was peripheral blood, collected 28 days after the second AZD1222 dose. The receptors originated from an adult who received the AZD1222 COVID-19 vaccine. The CDR3 runs from the conserved cysteine through the conserved F or W.

cdr3_aa j_call v_call
CASSRAGVRTEAFF TRBJ1-1 TRBV6-5
CASSASSTDTQYF TRBJ2-3 TRBV6-4
CASSQGALGGYTF TRBJ1-2 TRBV6-2/TRBV6-3
CASRPHDRGSYGYTF TRBJ1-2 TRBV19
CASSSNRDLVGYTF TRBJ1-2 TRBV7-8
CASSMGLAGDTDTQYF TRBJ2-3 TRBV19
CASSISGGDYGYTF TRBJ1-2 TRBV19
CASSFSGGTYEQYF TRBJ2-7 TRBV5-1
CASSQAGTGVITYEQYF TRBJ2-7 TRBV3-1/TRBV3-2
CASRSFRNTEAFF TRBJ1-1 TRBV6-5
CASSSLGGLGGEQFF TRBJ2-1 TRBV27
CASSSREGGTEAFF TRBJ1-1 TRBV6-5
CASSRRGTGGISPLHF TRBJ1-6 TRBV6-2/TRBV6-3
CASSYQYNSPLHF TRBJ1-6 TRBV6-5
CASSLGTSGVRSYEQYF TRBJ2-7 TRBV7-2
CATSDLDRGNYGYTF TRBJ1-2 TRBV24-1
CASSSLLGTEAFF TRBJ1-1 TRBV11-1
CASSPMGLVNYNEQFF TRBJ2-1 TRBV7-3
CASSLGQGERGYTF TRBJ1-2 TRBV5-5
CASSYTGTYEQYF TRBJ2-7 TRBV27
CASKKGAPTGELFF TRBJ2-2 TRBV2
CAWSEGRETQYF TRBJ2-5 TRBV30
CASSRTGDANIQYF TRBJ2-4 TRBV13
CASSEPQGLGSPLHF TRBJ1-6 TRBV6-1
CASSTQMNTEAFF TRBJ1-1 TRBV7-3
CASSIYDTQYF TRBJ2-3 TRBV12-3/TRBV12-4
CASSQGDRAHYGYTF TRBJ1-2 TRBV3-1/TRBV3-2
CASSLGVNTEAFF TRBJ1-1 TRBV18
CASSFGLAGFGYEQYF TRBJ2-7 TRBV27
CSVEIRGVISGNTIYF TRBJ1-3 TRBV29-1
CASRQDTTYYGYTF TRBJ1-2 TRBV5-1
CASKQDPLGGYTF TRBJ1-2 TRBV18
CASSRGLVRTNTEAFF TRBJ1-1 TRBV5-4
CASSQVGGLEAFF TRBJ1-1 TRBV3-1/TRBV3-2
CASSPDRGSDQPQHF TRBJ1-5 TRBV7-9
CASSVGDPYSGGTDTQYF TRBJ2-3 TRBV9
CASSEWGSSYEQYF TRBJ2-7 TRBV25-1